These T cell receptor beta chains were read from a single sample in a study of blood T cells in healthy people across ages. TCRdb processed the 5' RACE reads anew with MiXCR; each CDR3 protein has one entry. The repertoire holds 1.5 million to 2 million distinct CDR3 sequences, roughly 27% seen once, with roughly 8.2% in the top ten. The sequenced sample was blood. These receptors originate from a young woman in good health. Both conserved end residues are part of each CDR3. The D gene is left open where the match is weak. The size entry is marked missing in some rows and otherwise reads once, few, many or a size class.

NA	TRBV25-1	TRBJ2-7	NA	TGTGCCAGCAGTGAATATGGTACAAAGGGTCCCTACGAGCAGTACTTC	CASSEYGTKGPYEQYF
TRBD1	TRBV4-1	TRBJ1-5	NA	TGCGCCAGCAGCCAAGATGAGGACAGGGCCTGGCAGCCCCAGCATTTT	CASSQDEDRAWQPQHF
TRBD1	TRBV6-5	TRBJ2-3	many	TGTGCCAGCAGTTACTCAGACTCTGGACAGGTCGATGGAGATACGCAGTATTTT	CASSYSDSGQVDGDTQYF
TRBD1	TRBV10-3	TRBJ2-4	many	TGTGCCATCAGTGAGGACAGGGGAAACATTCAGTACTTC	CAISEDRGNIQYF
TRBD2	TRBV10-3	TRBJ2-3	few	TGTGCCATCAACGGGGGGGGCCCAGATACGCAGTATTTT	CAINGGGPDTQYF
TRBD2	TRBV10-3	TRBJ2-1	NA	TGTGCCAGCAGTAGCGGGGGGACCACCAATGAGCAGTTCTTC	CASSSGGTTNEQFF
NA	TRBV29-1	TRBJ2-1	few	TGCAGCGTTGATCAGGGGTGGGGAAATGAGCAGTTCTTC	CSVDQGWGNEQFF
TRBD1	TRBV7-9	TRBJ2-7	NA	TGTGCCAGCAGCCCTGCGGACAGGGAGCAGTACTTC	CASSPADREQYF
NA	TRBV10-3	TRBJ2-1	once	TGTGCCATCAGTGAGCAGGTGACAGTCTACAAGGAGCAGTTCTTC	CAISEQVTVYKEQFF
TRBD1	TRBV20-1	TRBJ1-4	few	TGCAGTTTGACAGGGGTTAATGAAAAACTGTTTTTT	CSLTGVNEKLFF
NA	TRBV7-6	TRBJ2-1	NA	TGTGCCAGCAGCCTGGACACCGGCGGTGAGCAGTTCTTC	CASSLDTGGEQFF
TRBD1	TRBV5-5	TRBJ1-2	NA	TGTGCCAGCAGCTCGGGGGCCGGGACAGACTCCCTAGGCTATGGCTACACCTTC	CASSSGAGTDSLGYGYTF
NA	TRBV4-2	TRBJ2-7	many	TGTGCCAGCAGCCAGGACGCGGGAACCTCCTACGAGCAGTACTTC	CASSQDAGTSYEQYF
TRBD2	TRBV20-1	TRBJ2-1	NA	TGCAGTGCTTCCCTTGGCACTAGCGGGAGAAATGAGCAGTTCTTC	CSASLGTSGRNEQFF
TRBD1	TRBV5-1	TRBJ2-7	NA	TGCGCCAGCAGCCCCTCGTCGTACGGGACAGGCGGGTACGAGCAGTACTTC	CASSPSSYGTGGYEQYF
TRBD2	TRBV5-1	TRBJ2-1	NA	TGCGCCAGCAGAGGGACTAGCGGGGGCGACTATGAGCAGTTCTTC	CASRGTSGGDYEQFF
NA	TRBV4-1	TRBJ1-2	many	TGCGCCAGCAGCCAAGATGAAGGTTATGGCTACACCTTC	CASSQDEGYGYTF
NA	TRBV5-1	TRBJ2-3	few	TGCGCCAGCAGCTTGCCAACGGGAGCAGTAAGCACAGATACGCAGTATTTT	CASSLPTGAVSTDTQYF
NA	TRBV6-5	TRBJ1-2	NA	TGTGCCATCCAAAATCCTAACTATGGCTACACCTTC	CAIQNPNYGYTF
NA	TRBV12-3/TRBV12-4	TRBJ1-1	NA	TGTGCCAGCAGTTTAGCGAAGGCAGGGATGAGCACTGAAGCTTTCTTT	CASSLAKAGMSTEAFF